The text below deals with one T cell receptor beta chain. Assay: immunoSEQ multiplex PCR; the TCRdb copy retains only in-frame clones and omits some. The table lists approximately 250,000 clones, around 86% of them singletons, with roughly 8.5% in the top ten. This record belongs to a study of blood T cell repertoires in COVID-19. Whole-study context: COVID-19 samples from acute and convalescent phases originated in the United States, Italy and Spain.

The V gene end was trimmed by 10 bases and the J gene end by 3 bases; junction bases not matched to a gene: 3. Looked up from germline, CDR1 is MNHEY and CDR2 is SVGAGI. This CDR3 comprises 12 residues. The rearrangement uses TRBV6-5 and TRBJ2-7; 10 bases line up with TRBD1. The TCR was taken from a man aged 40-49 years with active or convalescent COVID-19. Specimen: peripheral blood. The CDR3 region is CATGQGIYEQYF. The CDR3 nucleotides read TGTGCCACGGGACAGGGGATCTACGAGCAGTACTTC.